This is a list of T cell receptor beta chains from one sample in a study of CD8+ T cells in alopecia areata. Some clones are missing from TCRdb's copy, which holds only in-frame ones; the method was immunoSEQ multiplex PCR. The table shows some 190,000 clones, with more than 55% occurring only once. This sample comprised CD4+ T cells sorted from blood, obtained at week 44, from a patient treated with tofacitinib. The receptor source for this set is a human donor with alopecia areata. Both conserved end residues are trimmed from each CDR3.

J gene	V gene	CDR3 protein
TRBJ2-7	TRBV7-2	ASSPARYEQY
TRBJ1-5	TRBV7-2	ASSLIRQPQH
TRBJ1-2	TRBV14	ASSQGDYGYT
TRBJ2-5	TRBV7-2	ASSSPTGETQY
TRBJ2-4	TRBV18	ASSPPDGVRE
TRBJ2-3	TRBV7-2	ASSLQLAGDTQY
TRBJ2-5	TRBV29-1	SVAGGLFETQY
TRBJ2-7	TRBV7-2	ASSDTGNSYEQY
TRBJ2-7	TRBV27	ASSPRTLSYEQY
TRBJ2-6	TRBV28	ASSFVGISRSGANVLT
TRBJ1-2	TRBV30	AWRREGSYT
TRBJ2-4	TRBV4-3	ASSPSGGDKNIQY
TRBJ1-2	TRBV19	ASSMGTHNYGYT
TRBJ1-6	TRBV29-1	SVGDSPNSPLH
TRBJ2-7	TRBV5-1	ASSQGTIYEQY